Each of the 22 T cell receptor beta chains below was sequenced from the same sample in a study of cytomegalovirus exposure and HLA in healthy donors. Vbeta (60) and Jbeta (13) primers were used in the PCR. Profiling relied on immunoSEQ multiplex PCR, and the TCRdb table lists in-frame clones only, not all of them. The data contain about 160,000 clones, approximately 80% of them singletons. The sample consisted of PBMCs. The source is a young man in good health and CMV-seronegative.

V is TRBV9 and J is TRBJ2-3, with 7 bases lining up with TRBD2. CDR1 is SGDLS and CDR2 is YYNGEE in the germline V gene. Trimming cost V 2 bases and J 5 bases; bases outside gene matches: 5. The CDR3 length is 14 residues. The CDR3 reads CASSVTSEKDTQYF. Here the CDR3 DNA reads TGTGCCAGCAGCGTCACTAGCGAGAAAGATACGCAGTATTTT.

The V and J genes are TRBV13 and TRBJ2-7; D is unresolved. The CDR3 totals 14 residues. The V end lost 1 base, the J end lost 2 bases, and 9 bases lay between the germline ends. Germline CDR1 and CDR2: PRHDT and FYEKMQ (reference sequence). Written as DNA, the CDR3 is TGTGCCAGCAGCTTAGCTCGGAGTCCCTACGAGCAGTACTTC. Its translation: CASSLARSPYEQYF.

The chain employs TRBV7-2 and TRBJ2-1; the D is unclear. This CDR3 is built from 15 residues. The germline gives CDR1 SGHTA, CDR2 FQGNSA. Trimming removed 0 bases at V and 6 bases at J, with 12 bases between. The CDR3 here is CASSLAGLPGNEQFF. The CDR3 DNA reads TGTGCCAGCAGCTTAGCGGGTCTGCCGGGCAATGAGCAGTTCTTC.

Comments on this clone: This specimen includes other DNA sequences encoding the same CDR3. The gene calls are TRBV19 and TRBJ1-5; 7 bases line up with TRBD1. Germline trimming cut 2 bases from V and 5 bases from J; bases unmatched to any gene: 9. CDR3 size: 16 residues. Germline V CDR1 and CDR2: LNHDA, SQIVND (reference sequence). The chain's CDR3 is CASSITPDRVHQPQHF. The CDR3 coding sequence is TGTGCCAGTAGTATAACGCCTGACAGGGTGCATCAGCCCCAGCATTTT.

The CDR3 coding sequence is TGTGCCAGCAGTCCCTCGGGGGTTCGGACTGAAGCTTTCTTT. Translated: CASSPSGVRTEAFF. The chain carries TRBV6-1 and TRBJ1-1; the D gene is possibly TRBD1 (5 bases). Germline CDR1 MNHNS, CDR2 SASEGT. The germline V and J ends were trimmed by 5 bases and 5 bases, with 15 bases remaining between them. This CDR3 spans 14 amino acids.

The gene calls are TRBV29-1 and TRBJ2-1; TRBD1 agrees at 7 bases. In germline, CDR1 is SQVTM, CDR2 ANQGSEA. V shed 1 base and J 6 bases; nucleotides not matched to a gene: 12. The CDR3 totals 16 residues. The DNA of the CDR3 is TGCAGCGTTGAAGGCCCCCAGGGACAGAGGAGCAATGAGCAGTTCTTC. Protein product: CSVEGPQGQRSNEQFF.

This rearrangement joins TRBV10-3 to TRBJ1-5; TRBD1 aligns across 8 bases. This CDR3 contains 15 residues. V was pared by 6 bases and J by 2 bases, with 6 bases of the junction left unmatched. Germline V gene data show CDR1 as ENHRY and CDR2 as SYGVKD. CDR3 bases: TGTGCCATCAGCGTTACAGGGGGTGGCAATCAGCCCCAGCATTTT. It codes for CAISVTGGGNQPQHF.

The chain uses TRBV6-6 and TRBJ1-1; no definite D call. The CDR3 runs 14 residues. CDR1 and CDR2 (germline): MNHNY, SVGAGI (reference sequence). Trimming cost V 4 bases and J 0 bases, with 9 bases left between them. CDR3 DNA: TGTGCCAGCAGTTTTTTTGGCCTGAACACTGAAGCTTTCTTT. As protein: CASSFFGLNTEAFF.

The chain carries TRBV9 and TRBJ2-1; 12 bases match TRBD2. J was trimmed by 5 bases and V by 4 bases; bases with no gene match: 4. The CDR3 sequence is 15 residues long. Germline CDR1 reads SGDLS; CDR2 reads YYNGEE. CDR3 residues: CASSPRLAGDNEQFF. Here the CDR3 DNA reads TGTGCCAGCAGCCCGAGACTAGCGGGGGACAATGAGCAGTTCTTC.

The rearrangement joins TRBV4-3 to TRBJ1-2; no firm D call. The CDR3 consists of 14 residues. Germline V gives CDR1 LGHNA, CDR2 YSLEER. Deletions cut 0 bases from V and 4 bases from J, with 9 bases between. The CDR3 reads CASSQDGGLYGYTF. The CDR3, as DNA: TGCGCCAGCAGCCAAGATGGCGGACTCTATGGCTACACCTTC.

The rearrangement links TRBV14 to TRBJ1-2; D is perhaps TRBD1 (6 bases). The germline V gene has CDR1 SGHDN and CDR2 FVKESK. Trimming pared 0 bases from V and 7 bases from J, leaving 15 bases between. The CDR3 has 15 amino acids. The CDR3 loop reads CASSQDWGRTSGYTF. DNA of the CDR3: TGTGCCAGCAGCCAAGATTGGGGGCGTACGTCTGGCTACACCTTC.

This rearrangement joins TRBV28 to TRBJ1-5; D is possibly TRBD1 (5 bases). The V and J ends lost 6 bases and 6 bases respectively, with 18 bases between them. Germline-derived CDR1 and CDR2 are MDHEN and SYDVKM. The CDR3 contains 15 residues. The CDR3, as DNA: TGTGCCAGCAGCTCCCTCCCAGGGTTTGTTCAGCCCCAGCATTTT. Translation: CASSSLPGFVQPQHF.

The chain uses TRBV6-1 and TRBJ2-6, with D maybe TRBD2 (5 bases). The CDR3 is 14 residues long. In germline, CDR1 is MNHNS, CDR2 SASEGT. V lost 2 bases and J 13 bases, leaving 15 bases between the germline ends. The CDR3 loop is CASSEIGLGGVLTF. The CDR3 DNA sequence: TGTGCCAGCAGTGAAATCGGACTTGGCGGGGTCCTGACTTTC.

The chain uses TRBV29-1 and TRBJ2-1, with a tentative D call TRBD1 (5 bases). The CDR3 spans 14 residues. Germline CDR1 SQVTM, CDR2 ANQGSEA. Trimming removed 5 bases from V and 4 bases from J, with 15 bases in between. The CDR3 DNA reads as TGCAGCGTTAGGGAAGTTGACAGATACAATGAGCAGTTCTTC. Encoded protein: CSVREVDRYNEQFF.

The CDR3 region has the DNA TGTGCCAGCAAGCGACTAGCGGGAGCGTACGAGCAGTACTTC. Protein sequence: CASKRLAGAYEQYF. The rearrangement links TRBV28 to TRBJ2-7, with TRBD2 matching 12 bases. Germline lookup yields CDR1 MDHEN and CDR2 SYDVKM. The CDR3 has 14 amino acids. V shed 7 bases, J shed 4 bases, and the junction held 5 bases outside the gene matches.

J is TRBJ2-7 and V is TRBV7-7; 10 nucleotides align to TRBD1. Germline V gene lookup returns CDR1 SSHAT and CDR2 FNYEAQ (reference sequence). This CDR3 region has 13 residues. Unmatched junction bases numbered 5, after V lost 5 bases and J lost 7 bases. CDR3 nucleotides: TGTGCCAGCAGCCCCGGGACAGGGGAAGAGCAGTACTTC. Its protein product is CASSPGTGEEQYF. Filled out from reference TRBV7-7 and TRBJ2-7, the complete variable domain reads GAGVSQSPRYKVTKRGQDVTLRCDPISSHATLYWYQQALGQGPEFLTYFNYEAQPDKSGLPSDRFSAERPEGSISTLTIQRTEQRDSAMYRCASSPGTGEEQYFGPGTRLTVT.

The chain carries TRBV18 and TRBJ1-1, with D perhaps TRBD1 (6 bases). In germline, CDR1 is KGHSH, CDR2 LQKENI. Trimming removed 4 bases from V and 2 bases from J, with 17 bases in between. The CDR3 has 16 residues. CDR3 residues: CASSQGYGQLNTEAFF. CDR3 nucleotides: TGTGCCAGCTCACAGGGATACGGACAGCTAAACACTGAAGCTTTCTTT.

The DNA for the CDR3 is TGTGCCAGCAGTTACTCAAGAGAGAATGGTGGTGAAAAACTGTTTTTT. Encoded protein: CASSYSRENGGEKLFF. The rearrangement links TRBV6-5 to TRBJ1-4, with D hard to call. Trimming cost V 0 bases and J 7 bases, with 15 bases left between them. This CDR3 is 16 amino acids long. Germline assignment: CDR1 MNHEY and CDR2 SVGAGI.

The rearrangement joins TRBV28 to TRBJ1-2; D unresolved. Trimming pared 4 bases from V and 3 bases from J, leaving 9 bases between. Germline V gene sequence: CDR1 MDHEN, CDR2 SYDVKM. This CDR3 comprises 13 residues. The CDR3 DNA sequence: TGTGCCAGCAGTTCACCCCAGGACTATGGCTACACCTTC. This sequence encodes CASSSPQDYGYTF.

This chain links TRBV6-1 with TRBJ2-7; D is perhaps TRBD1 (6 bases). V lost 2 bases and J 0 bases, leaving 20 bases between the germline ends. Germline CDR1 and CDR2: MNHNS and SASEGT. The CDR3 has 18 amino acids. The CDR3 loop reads CASSESTGLRWGSYEQYF. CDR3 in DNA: TGTGCCAGCAGTGAATCGACAGGTCTCCGGTGGGGCTCCTACGAGCAGTACTTC.

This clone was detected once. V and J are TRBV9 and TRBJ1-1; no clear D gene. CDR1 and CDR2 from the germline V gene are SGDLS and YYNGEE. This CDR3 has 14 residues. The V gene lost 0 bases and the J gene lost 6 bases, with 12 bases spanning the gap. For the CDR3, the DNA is TGTGCCAGCAGCGTAGAGGGTTCTAGCGCTGAAGCTTTCTTT. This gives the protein CASSVEGSSAEAFF. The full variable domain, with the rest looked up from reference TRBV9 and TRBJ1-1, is DSGVTQTPKHLITATGQRVTLRCSPRSGDLSVYWYQQSLDQGLQFLIQYYNGEERAKGNILERFSAQQFPDLHSELNLSSLELGDSALYFCASSVEGSSAEAFFGQGTRLTVV.

CDR3 coding DNA: TGCGCCAGCAGCCCAATACGGAGGGATACGCAGTATTTT. Residues: CASSPIRRDTQYF. The chain links TRBV5-1 to TRBJ2-3, with D perhaps matching TRBD2 (5 bases). The V end lost 4 bases, the J end lost 6 bases, and 12 bases lay between the germline ends. Germline V gives CDR1 SGHRS, CDR2 YFSETQ. There are 13 residues in the CDR3.